The sequence of this T cell receptor (beta chain) was determined in a study of response to subunit inactivated influenza vaccine. Study findings and constraints: After each seasonal influenza vaccination, few new T cells are recruited, the authors suggested.

This clonotype was observed a few times. What it binds is not known. TCRdb passed the RT-PCR reads through MiXCR, listing each CDR3 protein once. This table has about 540,000 distinct CDR3 sequences, roughly 23% appearing once. Germline CDR1 is DFQATT and CDR2 is SNEGSKA (reference sequence). V lost 5 bases and J 4 bases, leaving 14 bases between the germline ends. This CDR3 comprises 13 residues. The sample was also reused in another study, on T cells expressing NK-cell markers. From that paper: UMIs accompanied the 5'RACE template switching by which TCR beta cDNA was made.

This clonotype originated in a man aged 50-59 years who received an inactivated influenza vaccine. The chain carries TRBV20-1 and TRBJ1-2; weak D call: TRBD1 (6 bases). This specimen was CD4+ T cells sorted from PBMCs, taken 11 to 12 days after vaccination. As DNA, the CDR3 is TGCAGTGCTCCAGGGGATAGTGGCTATGGCTACACCTTC. This codes for CSAPGDSGYGYTF.